A selection of T cell receptor beta chains follows, all from one sample in a study of T cell repertoires in ileal Crohn's disease. The repertoire was sequenced with immunoSEQ multiplex PCR; TCRdb's copy has only in-frame clones and lacks some. The sample yields roughly 6,000 clones, around 79% seen once. Sample: ileal tissue. Receptors were obtained from an adult with Crohn's disease. CDR3s include the opening cysteine and the closing phenylalanine or tryptophan. D genes are given only for firm matches. Expanded clones get a size class; other rows say once, few or many, or leave the size out.

d_call	v_call	clone_size	j_call	cdr3_aa	cdr3_nt
TRBD1	TRBV7-9	once	TRBJ1-1	CASSEGQGAEAFF	TGTGCCAGCAGCGAGGGACAGGGCGCTGAAGCTTTCTTT
TRBD2	TRBV5-1	.	TRBJ2-7	CASSLDGSGRYEQYF	TGCGCCAGCAGCTTGGATGGTAGCGGGAGGTACGAGCAGTACTTC
TRBD1	TRBV4-1	.	TRBJ1-1	CASSPPTGTEAFF	TGCGCCAGCAGCCCACCGACAGGGACTGAAGCTTTCTTT
TRBD2	TRBV4-1	.	TRBJ2-3	CASSLLLAGGADTQYF	TGCGCCAGCAGCCTGCTTCTAGCGGGAGGTGCAGATACGCAGTATTTT
TRBD2	TRBV2	.	TRBJ2-1	CASSEGLARNEQFF	TGTGCCAGCAGTGAGGGACTAGCCCGCAATGAGCAGTTCTTC
.	TRBV5-6	.	TRBJ2-7	CASSLAGVSYEQYF	TGTGCCAGCAGCTTGGCGGGGGTCTCCTACGAGCAGTACTTC
TRBD1	TRBV11-2	.	TRBJ2-7	CASSQSFGQGSLLEQYF	TGTGCCAGCAGCCAAAGCTTCGGACAGGGTTCACTTTTGGAGCAGTACTTC
.	TRBV9	few	TRBJ1-5	CASSVGVGAQPQHF	TGTGCCAGCAGCGTAGGAGTAGGGGCTCAGCCCCAGCATTTT
TRBD2	TRBV19	.	TRBJ2-2	CASSSREGAGELFF	TGTGCCAGTAGTTCGCGGGAGGGGGCCGGGGAGCTGTTTTTT
.	TRBV7-2	.	TRBJ1-5	CASSPQGIGNQPQHF	TGTGCCAGCAGCCCCCAGGGTATCGGCAATCAGCCCCAGCATTTT
.	TRBV9	.	TRBJ2-3	CASSVAPQRGKGDTQYF	TGTGCCAGCAGCGTAGCCCCACAGCGCGGGAAGGGTGATACGCAGTATTTT
TRBD1	TRBV28	.	TRBJ1-4	CASSPTGGLNEKLFF	TGTGCCAGCAGTCCTACAGGGGGCCTTAATGAAAAACTGTTTTTT
.	TRBV11-2	.	TRBJ2-5	CASSYTQTREETQYF	TGTGCCAGCAGCTACACTCAGACCAGGGAAGAGACCCAGTACTTC
TRBD1	TRBV27	.	TRBJ1-2	CASSHGTGINYGYTF	TGTGCCAGCAGTCATGGGACAGGGATTAACTATGGCTACACCTTC
.	TRBV28	.	TRBJ2-1	CASSLSGQYNEQFF	TGTGCCAGCAGTTTATCTGGACAGTACAATGAGCAGTTCTTC
.	TRBV11-2	.	TRBJ2-7	CASSSIQDWEQYF	TGTGCCAGCAGCTCAATCCAGGACTGGGAGCAGTACTTC
TRBD1	TRBV27	.	TRBJ1-5	CASSKGQGRIDQPQHF	TGTGCCAGCAGTAAGGGACAGGGGAGGATCGATCAGCCCCAGCATTTT
.	TRBV5-4	once	TRBJ2-1	CASSLQGRRDNEQFF	TGTGCCAGCAGCCTACAGGGGAGGAGAGACAATGAGCAGTTCTTC
TRBD2	TRBV28	.	TRBJ2-7	CASSSPSTSGTYEQYF	TGTGCCAGCAGTTCCCCCTCGACTAGCGGGACCTACGAGCAGTACTTC
.	TRBV6-5	.	TRBJ1-1	CASQRGGTEAFF	TGTGCCAGCCAGCGCGGGGGTACTGAAGCTTTCTTT
.	TRBV6-5	medium-sized	TRBJ2-1	CASSPIGNEQFF	TGTGCCAGCAGCCCCATCGGCAATGAGCAGTTCTTC
.	TRBV19	once	TRBJ1-5	CASSGGGQPQHF	TGTGCCAGTAGCGGGGGTGGGCAGCCCCAGCATTTT
.	TRBV6-6	.	TRBJ2-3	CASSLQGASTDTQYF	TGTGCCAGCAGTTTACAGGGTGCTAGCACAGATACGCAGTATTTT
.	TRBV2	.	TRBJ1-4	CASRREAEKLFF	TGTGCCAGCAGAAGGGAGGCTGAAAAACTGTTTTTT
TRBD1	TRBV7-3	once	TRBJ2-1	CASSPGQGRNEQFF	TGTGCCAGCAGCCCCGGACAGGGTAGGAATGAGCAGTTCTTC